This T cell receptor beta chain originates from a study of CD4+ T cells in melanoma. Points from the study as a whole: CD8+ T cell, macrophage and B cell function reportedly correlated with neoantigen-specific CD4+ T cells. Reportedly, melanoma neoantigen-specific CD4+ T cells showed varied differentiation states.

The CDR3 contains 15 residues. CDR1 and CDR2 from the germline V gene are SGDLS and YYNGEE. J lost 6 bases, V lost 0 bases, and 9 bases had no gene match. Note on this clone: Its antigen is as yet unknown.

Only in-frame clones appear in the TCRdb table, and some are missing; sequencing was by immunoSEQ multiplex PCR. The sample has about 9,900 clones, roughly two thirds seen once; the top ten hold about 20%. Sequenced material: peripheral blood. This TCR came from a human donor with melanoma. V gene TRBV9 combines with J gene TRBJ2-7; 7 positions agree with TRBD2. CDR3 residues: CASSVEGLKGGEQYF. The DNA for the CDR3 is TGTGCCAGCAGCGTAGAGGGACTAAAAGGAGGCGAGCAGTACTTC.